The 21 T cell receptor beta chains in this list originate from one sample, sequenced in a study of tumor-infiltrating lymphocytes in oesophageal squamous cell carcinoma (dated by TCRdb to about 2016). The protocol used for the library was PCR. TCRdb shows the sequencer as Illumina HiSeq 2000. Through fastp at Q25 and MiXCR, TCRdb rebuilt clones from the public reads, retaining in-frame beta chains. Identical CDR3 protein sequences are pooled into one entry, listed with their most common genes and DNA. The sample includes 13,000 or so distinct CDR3 sequences, with roughly half observed a single time. 12% of the sample rests with the top ten. The specimen was blood. The receptors here all came from a female donor with esophageal squamous cell carcinoma.

This clonotype is deemed medium-sized. This rearrangement joins TRBV12-3 or TRBV12-4 to TRBJ1-3; unclear D gene. The CDR3 extends over 14 amino acids. V dropped 3 bases and J dropped 1 base, with 7 bases sitting between them. The CDR3 here is CASSLSGSGNTIYF. In nucleotides, the CDR3 is TGTGCCAGCAGTTTGTCGGGGTCTGGAAACACCATATATTTT.

In this sample, this clonotype turned up a few times. CDR3 protein: CASRAPGPNREQYF. The DNA for the CDR3 is TGTGCCAGCAGGGCGCCAGGGCCCAATAGGGAGCAGTACTTC. The genes are TRBV7-3 and TRBJ2-1; D is possibly TRBD1 (5 bases). The J call may be in error: the DNA end matches TRBJ2-7 better. Germline lookup yields CDR1 SGHTA and CDR2 FQGTGA. This CDR3 region has 14 residues.

Worth noting for this clonotype: Germline and junction disagree at one end, which may indicate a read error. This chain's CDR3 is CASSFGDSPLHF. CDR3 bases: TGTGCCAGCAGCTTTGGGGATTCACCCCTCCACTTC. The chain combines TRBV7-6 with TRBJ2-4; D not certain. Germline loops: CDR1 SGHVS, CDR2 FNYEAQ. CDR3 size: 12 residues. Supplemented by reference TRBV7-6 and TRBJ2-4, the full variable domain reads GAGVSQSPRYKVTKRGQDVALRCDPISGHVSLYWYRQALGQGPEFLTYFNYEAQQDKSGLPNDRFSAERPEGSISTLTIQRTEQRDSAMYRCASSFGDSPLHFGAGTRLSVL.

The genes are TRBV14 and TRBJ2-3; no clear D. Germline V gene lookup returns CDR1 SGHDN and CDR2 FVKESK. The ends were cut back, 2 bases at V and 3 bases at J, with 6 bases in the middle. This CDR3 region has 13 residues. For the CDR3, the DNA is TGTGCCAGCAGCCAACGTAGAACAGATACGCAGTATTTT. Protein: CASSQRRTDTQYF. Drawing the rest from reference TRBV14 and TRBJ2-3, the complete variable domain is EAGVTQFPSHSVIEKGQTVTLRCDPISGHDNLYWYRRVMGKEIKFLLHFVKESKQDESGMPNNRFLAERTGGTYSTLKVQPAELEDSGVYFCASSQRRTDTQYFGPGTRLTVL.

V usage is TRBV7-2 and J usage is TRBJ2-5; 8 bases match TRBD2. The DNA end is more similar to TRBJ2-1, so the J call may be wrong. Germline loops: CDR1 SGHTA, CDR2 FQGNSA. This CDR3 is built from 16 residues. In DNA form, the CDR3 reads TGTGCCAGCAGCTTAGACGGGACTAGGAGGGCTGTTGAGCAGTTCTTC. This sequence encodes CASSLDGTRRAVEQFF.

This chain joins TRBV10-3 and TRBJ2-5, with 8 bases matching TRBD1. The CDR3 consists of 13 residues. The germline CDR1 and CDR2 sequences are ENHRY and SYGVKD. Unmatched junction bases numbered 1, after V lost 4 bases and J lost 3 bases. Here the CDR3 DNA reads TGTGCCATCAGTGGGACAGGGAAAGAGACCCAGTACTTC. It encodes CAISGTGKETQYF.

The J gene is TRBJ2-3, the V gene TRBV7-2; 8 bases agree with TRBD1. Trimming removed 5 bases from V and 6 bases from J; junction bases left unmatched: 13. The CDR3 consists of 16 residues. Germline V gene lookup returns CDR1 SGHTA and CDR2 FQGNSA. The chain's CDR3 is CASSPGRGQGRDTQYF. For the CDR3, the DNA is TGTGCCAGCAGCCCGGGGAGAGGACAGGGCCGGGATACGCAGTATTTT.

This clonotype is medium-sized within its sample. The V call is TRBV5-1, the J call TRBJ2-3; the D is unclear. This CDR3 has 14 residues. CDR1 is SGHRS and CDR2 is YFSETQ in the germline V gene. V lost 3 bases and J lost 4, with 12 bases in between. The chain's CDR3 is CASSSTTAADTQYF. The CDR3 nucleotides are TGCGCCAGCAGCTCGACCACGGCGGCAGATACGCAGTATTTT.

The table lists this clonotype with many counts. The chain is built from TRBV29-1 and TRBJ1-1; TRBD1 aligns across 10 bases. J gave up 3 bases and V 8 bases, and 12 bases lay outside the gene matches. This CDR3 has 15 amino acids. Germline lookup yields CDR1 SQVTM and CDR2 ANQGSEA. The CDR3 DNA follows: TGCAGCATTTGGGTCTTCGGACAGGGGGACACTGAAGCTTTCTTT. As protein: CSIWVFGQGDTEAFF.

The V call is TRBV11-2, the J call TRBJ2-7; 7 nucleotides agree with TRBD1. Judging by the DNA end, TRBJ2-5 fits better; the J call may be wrong. Germline values: CDR1 SGHAT, CDR2 FQNNGV. The CDR3 consists of 13 residues. The CDR3 region has the DNA TGTGCCAGCAGCCCTGACAGGGAAGAGACCCAGTACTTC. It codes for CASSPDREETQYF.

The gene calls are TRBV10-2 and TRBJ2-5; unclear D gene. The CDR3 spans 12 residues. Between the trimmed V and J ends, which lost 3 bases and 5 bases, there was a span of 7 bases. Germline CDR1 WSHSY, CDR2 SAAADI. The CDR3 nucleotides are TGCGCCAGCAGTGAAGTCGGGGAGACCCAGTACTTC. Translating gives CASSEVGETQYF.

This sequence joins TRBV11-2 and TRBJ1-1; D uncertain. Trimming left V 3 bases short and J 1 base short, with 6 bases between. Germline CDR1 SGHAT, CDR2 FQNNGV. The CDR3 totals 13 residues. CDR3 amino acids: CASSFNRNTEAFF. The CDR3 region has the DNA TGTGCCAGCAGCTTCAACCGGAACACTGAAGCTTTCTTT.

The V gene is TRBV6-1, the J gene TRBJ2-1; perhaps D is TRBD1 or TRBD2 (5 bases each). The J call may be wrong; the DNA end is better matched by TRBJ2-6. CDR1 is MNHNS, CDR2 SASEGT, per germline. The CDR3 is 16 amino acids. DNA of the CDR3: TGTGCCAGCACCGCGATCGAGGGGTCTGGGGCCAACGTCCTGACTTTC. It specifies CASTAIEGSGANVLTF.

This clonotype qualifies as large (0.1 to 1%). V gene TRBV6-1 combines with J gene TRBJ2-1, with TRBD2 matching over 8 bases. V trimming: 6 bases; J trimming: 4 bases; junction bases outside the gene matches: 11. The CDR3 loop spans 16 amino acids. CDR1 is MNHNS, CDR2 SASEGT, per germline. For the CDR3, the DNA is TGTGCCAGCAGAAGGTTCTCGGGAGGGGGGTACAATGAGCAGTTCTTC. Its translation: CASRRFSGGGYNEQFF.

This clonotype was seen only once. The rearrangement uses TRBV6-8 and TRBJ2-1; a weak D match, TRBD1 (6 bases). The CDR3 spans 15 residues. CDR1 MNHGY and CDR2 SAAAGT come from the germline V gene. With 0 bases removed from V and 4 bases from J, the gap between germline ends came to 10 bases. The CDR3 reads CASSYSWDTYNEQFF. The CDR3 DNA is TGTGCCAGCAGTTACTCGTGGGACACTTACAATGAGCAGTTCTTC.

The chain is built from TRBV6-6 and TRBJ2-5, with 7 bases fitting TRBD2. V dropped 6 bases and J dropped 6; count of bases not matched to a gene: 7. The CDR3 runs to 13 residues. Germline CDR1 MNHNY, CDR2 SVGAGI (reference sequence). CDR3 protein: CASRGEGVKTQYF. The DNA of the CDR3 is TGTGCCAGCAGGGGGGAGGGAGTAAAGACCCAGTACTTC.

This sequence joins TRBV24-1 and TRBJ2-7, with 8 positions matching TRBD1. This CDR3 spans 17 amino acids. Germline lookup yields CDR1 KGHDR and CDR2 SFDVKD. The V gene end was trimmed by 2 bases and the J gene end by 0 bases; junction bases not matched to a gene: 8. CDR3 sequence reads: CATSDSIDRGGSYEQYF. CDR3 DNA sequence: TGTGCCACCAGTGATTCGATAGACAGGGGAGGCTCCTACGAGCAGTACTTC.

This clonotype was seen only a few times. A read error is likely, as this CDR3 ends without the conserved phenylalanine or tryptophan. It is unclear where the CDR3 begins or ends on the DNA, so no DNA is shown, and the CDR3 is as TCRdb lists it. The rearrangement uses TRBV10-3 and TRBJ1-6. The CDR3 region is 15 residues in length, termini included. The germline V gene encodes CDR1 ENHRY and CDR2 SYGVKD. The CDR3 loop is CAISARLQETQYFGP.

This clonotype was seen more than once but under ten times. The V call is TRBV7-8, the J call TRBJ2-1; the match to TRBD1 covers 9 bases. Near its end, the DNA agrees better with TRBJ2-7, so the J call may be wrong. Germline V gene data show CDR1 as SGHVS and CDR2 as FQNEAQ. This CDR3 is built from 17 residues. The CDR3 DNA follows: TGTGCCAGCAGCCGAACAGGGGGCGGGGGTGGTGGGTACGAGCAGTACTTC. This codes for CASSRTGGGGGGYEQYF.

The chain carries TRBV10-1 and TRBJ2-5; no clear D gene. The end of the DNA aligns better with TRBJ2-7, so the J call may be wrong. The germline V gene encodes CDR1 WNHNN and CDR2 SYGVQD (reference sequence). The CDR3 runs to 13 residues. CDR3 protein: CASSESPVSEQYF. The CDR3 bases are TGCGCCAGCAGTGAGTCCCCTGTTAGCGAGCAGTACTTC.

This chain uses TRBV7-9 with TRBJ2-5; D is perhaps TRBD1 (5 bases). V was pared by 3 bases and J by 11 bases, with 28 bases between. The CDR3 totals 17 residues. Germline V gene lookup returns CDR1 SEHNR and CDR2 FQNEAQ (reference sequence). CDR3 sequence reads: CASSFIRGNFLYNEQYF. CDR3 nucleotides: TGTGCCAGCAGCTTTATTAGGGGCAACTTTCTATACAATGAGCAGTACTTC.